The subject of this entry is one T cell receptor beta chain. The specificity of this receptor is unknown. There are no base qualities to consult, and no much larger clone falls within one base. The record originates from a study of cytomegalovirus exposure and HLA in healthy donors (dated by TCRdb to the late 2010s). In the study overall: According to an earlier analysis of several hundred of the donors, about 180 million T cells yielded over 90 million unique TCR beta sequences and less than 300 Gb of sequence data. To decide whether each TCR beta V gene segment behaved as functional or pseudogenic, an earlier analysis of some 600 of the donors relied on high-throughput TCR beta sequencing. Rather than drawing on any new phenotypic data, the later analysis identified candidate immune exposures from TCR beta sequences and the way those sequences occurred across donors. All discovery cohort repertoires had been generated using a single sequencing platform. Both class I and class II loci were covered by HLA typing, at four-digit resolution. The number of donors typed differed by locus, with roughly 629-640 for A, B, C, DRB1 and DQB1, roughly 520 for DQA1, 600 to 610 for DPA1, and around 430 for DPB1. Among 398 genotyped donors of the cohort, an average of roughly 230,000 unique TCR beta nucleotide sequences was sequenced per donor, of which about 18% were non-productive. Donor age, sex, ethnicity and CMV serostatus were collected together with the repertoire data. The genetic ancestry cluster associated with self-reported Caucasian donors included 80% to 90% of the 398 genotyped donors. The aim of the study was to test whether cataloging public T cell receptors could identify signatures of past pathogen exposure. Genome-wide SNP genotypes for about 65% of the roughly 670 donors were used in a later genetic analysis, which treated that subset as a discovery cohort. In addition to the first cohort of 650 to 750 subjects, a separate validation cohort of about 120 different subjects was used. An early release covering just under 650 HLA-typed donors comprised 300 to 350 gigabases of sequencing data and about 90 million unique TCR sequences. Because of strong linkage in the cohort, roughly five DR-DQ haplotypes were treated as single units for association and clustering. The study profiled the T cell repertoires of 666 subjects by immunosequencing and related them to cytomegalovirus serostatus. To predict cytomegalovirus infection status, the study brought together high-throughput TCR immunosequencing, statistical association of individual TCRs with disease status, and machine learning. A later analysis re-examined previously published TCR beta repertoires from just over 650 donors and added high-resolution HLA genotyping to investigate patterns of TCR occurrence.

The cohort was made up of around 720 healthy bone marrow donors. At the time of sampling, every cohort member was nominally healthy, though immune exposures that went unrecorded were likely present. The donor was CMV seropositive and was included in the group of 250 to 300 seropositive cohort members. A peripheral blood sample was collected from each donor, and TCR beta sequencing was performed on peripheral blood mononuclear cells. Genomic DNA extraction from the blood cell samples was performed with the Qiagen DNeasy Blood Extraction Kit. The CDR3 contains 14 residues, cysteine and phenylalanine counted. Only CDR3 DNA is held: 42 bases, read in frame from base 1. V is shortened by 4 bases, J by 6 bases, and the region joining them spans 12 bases. The germline V gene supplies CDR1 SGHDN and CDR2 FVKESK. The library was prepared using the immunoSEQ multiplex PCR assay. The multiplex PCR relied on a mix of 60 forward primers for TCR Vbeta segments and 13 reverse primers for TCR Jbeta segments. Amplification of the CDR3 region of rearranged TCR beta genes was performed with a multiplex PCR assay on genomic DNA. The Illumina HiSeq System was used to sequence the amplified TCR beta libraries as 87-base-pair reads. Per the source publication's procedure: A later analysis tallied around 82 million unique TCR beta chains across the 610 or so repertoires, and some 12 million of those chains were shared by two or more donors. Raw reads were error-corrected and collapsed into unique sequences with a nearest-neighbor algorithm that merged closely related sequences to remove PCR and sequencing errors. To assign V, D and J gene segments, CDR3 sequences were aligned to IMGT reference sequences. For a sequence to be retained, a match of at least six nucleotides was required to both a V gene segment and a J gene segment. A rearrangement counted as productive if the CDR3 had no stop codons and remained in frame with V and J, and every other rearrangement counted as non-productive. CDR3 was defined according to IMGT convention as the region running from the second conserved V-encoded cysteine to the conserved J-encoded phenylalanine. In an earlier analysis of more than 550 of the donors, sequences lacking an unambiguous match to a single V gene segment were excluded. An earlier analysis of about 600 of the donors called V segments functional above 56.7% productive rearrangements and segregating when the between-donor standard deviation exceeded 5%. A statistical classification framework was built for diagnosing cytomegalovirus status from the catalog of TCR beta chain sequences. In a later analysis, TCR nucleotide sequences were compared against IMGT/GENE-DB human TR gene sequences so that V and J genes could be assigned. A later analysis assigned CDR3 sequences and most-parsimonious VDJ recombination scenarios with the TCRdist pipeline. In a later analysis, each TCR beta chain was defined by its CDR3 amino acid sequence together with its V-gene family, and reads without a unique V-gene family were excluded. A later analysis removed 600 or so highly shared, low-generation-probability nucleotide sequences to deal with suspected cross-contamination and a sequencing artifact. A later analysis calculated a clonal expansion index for each public chain from normalized within-repertoire ranks of inferred template counts. A later analysis computed generation probabilities with a VDJ recombination model fitted to out-of-frame rearrangements, and checked the results against IGoR. In a later analysis, TCR-TCR, TCR-HLA and TCR-CMV co-occurrence was scored with hypergeometric tests, and a repertoire-size bias correction was applied to TCR pairs. False discovery rates were estimated in a later analysis by permuting HLA or CMV assignments 20 times. In a later analysis, co-occurring TCRs were grouped with DBSCAN, and TCRdist sequence similarity was added when clustering was performed within HLA-allele-positive subsets. For co-occurrence clustering, repertoires with fewer than 30,000 or more than 120,000 public chains were excluded, along with five or six repertoires with anomalous nucleotide sharing. The table was pulled from immuneACCESS by TCRdb, which kept in-frame rearrangements only. Such tables lose some clones; where checked, under half of the loss comes from unresolved V genes, and the rest has no known cause. That table gives V, J and clone size, and the DNA gave D and trimming. This sample holds about 190,000 clones; roughly 81% were observed only once. The top ten hold around 3.2% of the sample.

The investigation overall reported the following: Across donors, most TCR sequences were observed very rarely, whereas some public TCRs were present in many individuals. It was suggested by the authors that the approach could potentially be generalized to other disease states and immunological phenotypes. The 87-base-pair reads could not distinguish some IMGT-functional V segments, including TRBV6-2 and TRBV6-3, so those segments were excluded. The earlier analysis of 587 of the donors excluded some 15 rarely observed V segments, including chromosome 9 orphons, because counts were too low. Because HLA typing was missing for some donors at each locus, association tests included only the typed subset. In a later analysis, TCR association rates were found to vary across HLA loci, with the most associated TCRs seen for DRB1 alleles and the fewest for HLA-C alleles. The classifier was reported to diagnose cytomegalovirus status with high specificity and sensitivity in both the original cohort and the validation cohort. The study listed 164 TCR beta chains as associated with cytomegalovirus. In an earlier analysis of 587 of the donors, most TCR beta V segments appeared in productive rearrangements about 87% or about 30% of the time, broadly matching IMGT annotations. In a later genetic analysis, a missense DCLRE1C variant was associated with V-gene and J-gene trimming of TCR beta chains, and the association was replicated in an independent cohort. According to a later genetic analysis, donors in an Asian-associated ancestry cluster had fewer N-insertions in productive TCRs than the roughly 700-donor mean. Most CMV-associated TCR beta chains appeared to be HLA-restricted in a later analysis, and the HLA associations seemed to be driven largely by CMV exposure. A cluster of highly shared sequence variants was judged likely to represent a technical artifact of the sequencing pipeline. According to a later analysis, parvovirus B19, influenza, CMV and Epstein-Barr virus appeared linked to several top co-occurrence clusters. Linkage disequilibrium might explain the correlated functional status among segregating V segments, but an unknown experimental factor could not be ruled out. A later analysis associated about 17,000 TCR beta sequences with specific HLA alleles at a false discovery rate of 0.05. For the cohort, immune exposure information was limited to CMV serostatus. When HLA alleles, especially DR and DQ, strongly co-occurred, TCR associations were difficult to assign to individual alleles. In this cohort, only TCR beta chains were sequenced, and detectable features were limited by the absence of alpha or paired-chain data. In a later analysis, HLA-associated TCR beta chains showed more clonal expansion and lower generation probabilities than non-associated chains that were equally common. A few of the identified cytomegalovirus-associated TCR beta chains were confirmed in vitro to be specific for cytomegalovirus antigens. A further reported finding was that TCR beta sequences accurately predicted the HLA-A and HLA-B alleles for most subjects in the first cohort. The presence/absence analyses assumed that sequencing depth was roughly uniform across donors, and that assumption may not be true.

This sequence originates from a woman aged 25 to 39 in good health and CMV-seropositive. Specimen: PBMCs. Rearrangement joined TRBV14 to TRBJ2-2; no D gene call is confident. CDR3 protein: CASSRMALAGELFF. At the DNA level, the sequence is TGTGCCAGCAGCCGAATGGCTCTGGCCGGGGAGCTGTTTTTT.